This T cell receptor beta chain was sequenced in a study of cytomegalovirus exposure and HLA in healthy donors. About the research overall: A previous analysis identified 95 million to 120 million unique TCR beta sequences derived from roughly 180 million T cells.

With 60 Vbeta and 13 Jbeta primers, the PCR was carried out. Generated by immunoSEQ multiplex PCR, the TCRdb table keeps only in-frame clones and is missing some. The sample lists roughly 150,000 clones, 60% to 75% occurring once. Broader study findings: When analyzed later, a missense DCLRE1C variant was found to be linked to TCR beta V- and J-gene trimming. Most TCR beta V segments were productive about 90% or about 30% of the time in an earlier analysis.

Of note for this clone: What it binds is not known.

Sequencing was performed on PBMCs. The TCR sequence derives from a man in his thirties or forties in good health and CMV-seronegative.

The CDR3 sequence: CASSSQGVGGYTF. Written as DNA, the CDR3 is TGTGCCAGCAGCTCACAGGGAGTTGGGGGCTACACCTTC. The chain links TRBV7-9 to TRBJ1-2; D possibly corresponds to TRBD1 (6 bases). The ends were cut back, 4 bases at V and 8 bases at J, with 14 bases in the middle. The CDR3 spans 13 residues. Germline V lookup: CDR1 SEHNR, CDR2 FQNEAQ (reference sequence).